This T cell receptor beta chain appears in the sequencing data of a study of control samples from healthy donors and cancer patients (TCRdb year 2020). As concerns this clone: What antigen it recognizes has not been identified. Base qualities are not provided; no much larger clone lies one nucleotide away.

The library was made by the immunoSEQ multiplex PCR assay. TCRdb's version of the immuneACCESS table is confined to in-frame rearrangements and falls short of the full clone set. An unresolved V gene accounts for under half of the shortfall where checked; the remainder is of unknown origin. In this sample the table shows about 170,000 clones, 91% of which occur a single time. The ten largest account for about 1.6% of the sample. The germline V gene gives CDR1 as SGHTA and CDR2 as FQGNSA. The CDR3 contains 15 residues, cysteine and phenylalanine counted. The read is trimmed to its CDR3 DNA, 45 bases read in frame from base 1. V has 5 bases trimmed and J has 7 bases trimmed; junction bases matching no gene number 8.

This TCR was recovered from a woman aged 25 to 39 in good health. The rearrangement combines TRBV7-2 with TRBJ1-2; 12 junctional bases match TRBD1. The sample was blood. The DNA is TGTGCCAGCAGCCCAAGGGGGACAGGGGGCGCTGGCTACACCTTC. This sequence encodes CASSPRGTGGAGYTF.